This passage covers 11 T cell receptor beta chains from one sample sequenced in a study of blood T cells in healthy people across ages. Next came a second PCR, run for about 7 to 12 cycles, which used a sample-barcoded 5' primer along with a J-beta primer mix. TCRdb passed the 5' RACE reads through MiXCR, listing each CDR3 protein once. This repertoire shows some 1,800,000 distinct CDR3 sequences, 35% to 50% found once; its top ten account for more than 20%. What was sequenced was blood. The receptor source for this set is a human donor in good health.

The rearrangement joins TRBV28 to TRBJ2-1; weak D call: TRBD1 (6 bases). The CDR3 runs 14 residues. The germline V gene has CDR1 MDHEN and CDR2 SYDVKM. V was trimmed by 2 bases and J by 6 bases, leaving 11 bases between them. Written as DNA, the CDR3 is TGTGCCAGCAGTTTAGCTGGACAGCCCAATGAGCAGTTCTTC. The encoded protein is CASSLAGQPNEQFF. Together with reference TRBV28 and TRBJ2-1, the CDR3 gives the full variable domain: DVKVTQSSRYLVKRTGEKVFLECVQDMDHENMFWYRQDPGLGLRLIYFSYDVKMKEKGDIPEGYSVSREKKERFSLILESASTNQTSMYLCASSLAGQPNEQFFGPGTRLTVL.

DNA of the CDR3: TGCAGTGCTAGAGATCAGCGGGGGGTGGATACGCAGTATTTT. Protein sequence: CSARDQRGVDTQYF. This chain links TRBV20-1 with TRBJ2-3, with TRBD2 matching over 9 bases. Germline lookup yields CDR1 DFQATT and CDR2 SNEGSKA (reference sequence). This CDR3 comprises 14 residues. The junction had 4 bases not matched to a gene; V was cut back by 0 bases and J by 6 bases.

Concerning this clonotype: Germline is not matched at one junction end, which may reflect a read error. The CDR3 DNA follows: TGTGCCAGCAGTCTCGGACAGGGGGCTCGGGATGGTTACACCTTC. Translation: CASSLGQGARDGYTF. This chain links TRBV7-2 with TRBJ1-2, with 11 bases that match TRBD1. The CDR3 covers 15 residues. CDR1 is SGHTA, CDR2 FQGNSA, per germline.

This clonotype was counted only a few times. DNA for the CDR3: TGCAGCGTCAGTGTGGGGTATGGCTACACCTTC. It translates to CSVSVGYGYTF. The J gene is TRBJ1-2, the V gene TRBV29-1; the D is unclear. The CDR3 runs to 11 residues. Trimming removed 6 bases at V and 5 bases at J, with 10 bases between. Germline loops: CDR1 SQVTM, CDR2 ANQGSEA.

The CDR3 spells CASSPQGGGIYEQYF. The CDR3 DNA reads as TGCGCCAGCAGCCCCCAGGGGGGGGGGATCTACGAGCAGTACTTC. J is TRBJ2-7 and V is TRBV5-1; either TRBD1 or TRBD2 may fit D (7 bases each). Per the germline V gene, CDR1 is SGHRS and CDR2 is YFSETQ. V was shortened by 4 bases and J by 3 bases, with 17 bases between the two germline ends. The CDR3 covers 15 residues.

This clonotype was found a few times. The rearrangement joins TRBV6-2 or TRBV6-3 to TRBJ2-1, with a weak D call TRBD1 (6 bases). Per germline, CDR1 MNHEY and CDR2 SVGEGT. The CDR3 extends over 17 amino acids. V was cut by 5 bases and J by 5 bases, with 22 bases left in between. CDR3: CASSITYGGEGDNEQFF. The CDR3, as DNA: TGTGCCAGCAGTATTACCTATGGGGGCGAGGGGGACAATGAGCAGTTCTTC.

This clonotype has a handful of counts. The chain uses TRBV7-2 and TRBJ1-2; 8 bases are shared with TRBD1. The CDR3 runs to 15 residues. Germline CDR1 and CDR2: SGHTA and FQGNSA. J was trimmed by 6 bases and V by 2 bases; bases with no gene match: 8. The CDR3 loop is CASSLQPGQDNGYTF. The DNA for the CDR3 is TGTGCCAGCAGCTTACAACCGGGACAGGACAATGGCTACACCTTC.

This clonotype was seen only a few times. DNA of the CDR3: TGCGCCAGCAGCTTGACCGGGACGACGGGCACTGAAGCTTTCTTT. It is translated as CASSLTGTTGTEAFF. This sequence joins TRBV5-1 and TRBJ1-1; D is perhaps TRBD1 (5 bases). CDR1 is SGHRS and CDR2 is YFSETQ in the germline V gene. V gave up 1 base and J gave up 4 bases, with 14 bases separating them. The CDR3 contains 15 residues.

The chain combines TRBV20-1 with TRBJ2-7; D unclear. The V gene lost 4 bases and the J gene lost 2 bases, with 9 bases spanning the gap. The CDR3 covers 12 residues. Germline CDR1 is DFQATT and CDR2 is SNEGSKA (reference sequence). The CDR3 is CSATGLPYEQYF. The DNA of the CDR3 is TGCAGTGCTACGGGCTTACCCTACGAGCAGTACTTC.

DNA for the CDR3: TGTGCCAGCAGTGCCGGGACAGGGAGCTGGGGCTACACCTTC. Amino acid sequence: CASSAGTGSWGYTF. The chain couples TRBV12-3 or TRBV12-4 to TRBJ1-2, with 9 bases that match TRBD1. V shed 5 bases, J shed 8 bases, and the junction held 9 bases outside the gene matches. This CDR3 contains 14 residues.

Only a few counts were recorded for this clonotype. This sequence joins TRBV9 and TRBJ2-1; possibly TRBD2 for D (7 bases). Germline V lookup: CDR1 SGDLS, CDR2 YYNGEE. The length of the CDR3 is 15 residues. V was shortened by 4 bases and J by 5 bases, with 16 bases between the two germline ends. This CDR3 reads CASSPVGGPNNEQFF. The DNA of the CDR3 is TGTGCCAGCAGCCCAGTGGGGGGGCCGAACAATGAGCAGTTCTTC.